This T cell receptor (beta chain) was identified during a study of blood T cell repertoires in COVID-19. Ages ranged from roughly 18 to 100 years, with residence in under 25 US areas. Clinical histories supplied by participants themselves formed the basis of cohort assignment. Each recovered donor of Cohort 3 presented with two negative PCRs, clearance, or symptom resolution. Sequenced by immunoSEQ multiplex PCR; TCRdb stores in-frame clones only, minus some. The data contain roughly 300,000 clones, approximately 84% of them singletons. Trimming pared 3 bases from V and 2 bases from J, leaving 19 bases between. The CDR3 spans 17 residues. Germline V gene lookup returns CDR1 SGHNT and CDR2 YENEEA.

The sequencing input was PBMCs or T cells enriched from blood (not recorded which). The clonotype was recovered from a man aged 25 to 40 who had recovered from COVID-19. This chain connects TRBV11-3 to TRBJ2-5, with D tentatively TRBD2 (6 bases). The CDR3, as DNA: TGTGCCAGCAGCTTCGGGTCTTGGGGTAGCGGACAAGAGACCCAGTACTTC. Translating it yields CASSFGSWGSGQETQYF.